This TCR beta chain emerged from a study of blood T cells in healthy people across ages. Points from the study as a whole: Donors of long life had a larger count of naive CD4+ cells and greater diversity than aged donors.

The use of a sample-barcoded 5' primer and a J-beta primer mix characterized a second PCR of about 7 to 12 cycles. TCRdb processed the 5' RACE reads anew with MiXCR; each CDR3 protein has one entry. The table has about 1.8 million distinct CDR3 sequences, around half seen once. Concerning this clonotype: Its target is unknown.

Researchers isolated at least 7 million PBMCs per sample. Sequenced material: blood. This clonotype was sampled from a woman aged 40 to 50 in good health.

CDR3 bases: TGTGCCAGCAGACGCGGGACTAGCGGCCAAGAGACCCAGTACTTC. Its protein product is CASRRGTSGQETQYF. This chain joins TRBV2 and TRBJ2-5; 11 bases match TRBD2. V gave up 6 bases and J gave up 1 base; unmatched junction bases: 4. This CDR3 is built from 15 residues. Looked up from germline, CDR1 is SNHLY and CDR2 is FYNNEI.